The 21 T cell receptor beta chains below all came from one sample that was sequenced in a study of blood T cells in healthy people across ages. A J-beta primer mix and a sample-barcoded 5' primer were used in a second PCR of about 7 to 12 cycles. One entry per CDR3 protein results from TCRdb running MiXCR on the 5' RACE reads. The data show over 600,000 distinct CDR3 sequences, about half seen once. The sample comprised blood. The receptor source for this set is a man at least 80 years old in good health.

This rearrangement joins TRBV6-6 to TRBJ2-5; possible D gene TRBD1, 6 bases. CDR1 is MNHNY, CDR2 SVGAGI, per germline (reference sequence). Deletions cut 1 base from V and 5 bases from J, with 14 bases between. The length of the CDR3 is 15 residues. CDR3 protein: CASSYLGSRGETQYF. CDR3 DNA: TGTGCCAGCAGTTACTTGGGTTCAAGGGGGGAGACCCAGTACTTC.

Notes on this clonotype: A clone one base away is much larger, so this may be a read error. V and J are TRBV7-2 and TRBJ2-1; D is possibly TRBD1 (5 bases). The DNA end lines up better with TRBJ2-7; the J call may be wrong. This CDR3 is built from 15 residues. Germline loops: CDR1 SGHTA, CDR2 FQGNSA. CDR3 protein: CASSLVAGPFNEQYF. The CDR3 DNA sequence: TGTGCCAGCAGCTTAGTAGCAGGGCCGTTTAATGAGCAGTACTTC.

This chain connects TRBV7-2 to TRBJ2-4; D could derive from TRBD1 or TRBD2 (5 bases each). The length of the CDR3 is 14 residues. Germline lookup yields CDR1 SGHTA and CDR2 FQGNSA. The ends were cut back, 5 bases at V and 4 bases at J, with 12 bases in the middle. The CDR3 DNA reads as TGTGCCAGCAGCCCCGGGACCGGAAAAAACATTCAGTACTTC. Amino acid sequence: CASSPGTGKNIQYF.

V is TRBV24-1 and J is TRBJ2-2; TRBD1 is a possible D gene (5 bases). The CDR3 is 17 amino acids. Germline CDR1 and CDR2: KGHDR and SFDVKD. Trimming cost V 2 bases and J 6 bases, with 18 bases left between them. CDR3 in amino acids: CATSDSWGTSGSGELFF. CDR3 bases: TGTGCCACCAGTGATTCCTGGGGCACCTCTGGATCCGGGGAGCTGTTTTTT.

This clonotype has a handful of counts. The chain recombines TRBV29-1 with TRBJ2-7; the match to TRBD1 covers 8 bases. Germline V gives CDR1 SQVTM, CDR2 ANQGSEA. This CDR3 contains 13 residues. The ends lost 3 bases at V and 3 bases at J; junction bases unmatched: 4. In DNA, the CDR3 is TGCAGCGTTGAGGGACAGGCCCACTACGAGCAGTACTTC. This sequence encodes CSVEGQAHYEQYF.

The chain employs TRBV7-2 and TRBJ2-3; 7 positions match TRBD2. Losses at the gene ends were 1 base for V and 0 bases for J; bases not matched to a gene: 16. Per the germline V gene, CDR1 is SGHTA and CDR2 is FQGNSA. The CDR3 is 20 amino acids. The chain's CDR3 is CASSLVPSGVPSTSTDTQYF. Here the CDR3 DNA reads TGTGCCAGCAGCTTAGTCCCTAGCGGAGTCCCCTCAACTAGCACAGATACGCAGTATTTT.

This clonotype was seen a few times. The DNA for the CDR3 is TGCAGTGCTAGCCCCCAGGGGGTCTACGAGCAGTACTTC. Translated, it gives CSASPQGVYEQYF. This rearrangement joins TRBV20-1 to TRBJ2-7, with 7 nucleotides matching TRBD1. Germline V lookup: CDR1 DFQATT, CDR2 SNEGSKA (reference sequence). Trimming removed 3 bases from V and 3 bases from J; junction bases left unmatched: 5. This CDR3 has 13 amino acids.

A few counts support this clonotype. The chain is built from TRBV20-1 and TRBJ2-7; TRBD2 matches 7 bases. The trim removed 2 bases at V and 6 bases at J, leaving 10 bases unmatched. Per germline, CDR1 DFQATT and CDR2 SNEGSKA (reference sequence). The CDR3 is made up of 14 amino acids. In DNA, the CDR3 is TGCAGTGCTAGACTTGGCGGGAGCTTTTTCGAGCAGTACTTC. Translating gives CSARLGGSFFEQYF.

This chain joins TRBV7-9 and TRBJ2-1; 11 bases match TRBD2. This CDR3 region has 16 residues. CDR1 and CDR2 (germline): SEHNR, FQNEAQ (reference sequence). J was trimmed by 2 bases and V by 5 bases; bases with no gene match: 5. The CDR3 loop reads CASSRISGRAYNEQFF. CDR3 sequence (DNA): TGTGCCAGCAGCAGGATTAGCGGGAGGGCCTACAATGAGCAGTTCTTC.

The V and J genes are TRBV20-1 and TRBJ1-4; TRBD1 agrees at 7 bases. Per germline, CDR1 DFQATT and CDR2 SNEGSKA (reference sequence). V lost 3 bases, J lost 5 bases, and 6 bases stayed unmatched. The length of the CDR3 is 14 residues. The CDR3 DNA follows: TGCAGTGCTAGGAGGGGGACAGAGAATGAAAAACTGTTTTTT. This codes for CSARRGTENEKLFF.

The chain recombines TRBV5-1 with TRBJ2-1, with 9 bases identical to TRBD1. The CDR3 spans 14 residues. V lost 5 bases and J lost 8; bases outside the gene matches: 8. Germline V gene data show CDR1 as SGHRS and CDR2 as YFSETQ. In DNA, the CDR3 is TGCGCCAGCAGTCTTGGGACAGGGAGCGATGAGCAGTTCTTC. This gives the protein CASSLGTGSDEQFF.

This sequence joins TRBV30 and TRBJ1-1; D unclear. This CDR3 region has 12 residues. Germline assignment: CDR1 GTSNPN and CDR2 SVGIG (reference sequence). V was clipped by 4 bases and J by 11 bases, with 17 bases between them. This CDR3 reads CAWINAGVGAFF. CDR3 nucleotides: TGTGCCTGGATCAACGCGGGAGTAGGGGCTTTCTTT.

V is TRBV5-1 and J is TRBJ1-4; D is possibly TRBD1 (6 bases). The germline V gene has CDR1 SGHRS and CDR2 YFSETQ. This CDR3 has 13 amino acids. V was pared by 1 base and J by 5 bases, with 6 bases between. In DNA form, the CDR3 reads TGCGCCAGCAGCTTGACAGGGAATGAAAAACTGTTTTTT. Translation gives CASSLTGNEKLFF.

The rearrangement uses TRBV7-2 and TRBJ2-3; 10 bases fit TRBD2. The CDR3 spans 15 residues. With V trimmed by 3 bases and J by 4 bases, 4 bases remained unmatched. Germline loops: CDR1 SGHTA, CDR2 FQGNSA. For the CDR3, the DNA is TGTGCCAGCAGCTTCCTAGCGGGAGCGTCAGATACGCAGTATTTT. Protein product: CASSFLAGASDTQYF. Full variable domain (remainder filled in from reference TRBV7-2 and TRBJ2-3): GAGVSQSPSNKVTEKGKDVELRCDPISGHTALYWYRQSLGQGLEFLIYFQGNSAPDKSGLPSDRFSAERTGGSVSTLTIQRTQQEDSAVYLCASSFLAGASDTQYFGPGTRLTVL.

This clonotype was detected only a few times. A much larger clone lies a single base off, so this may be a read error. The V gene is TRBV12-3 or TRBV12-4, the J gene TRBJ2-7; TRBD2 aligns across 14 bases. This CDR3 comprises 15 residues. Germline trimming cut 4 bases from V and 7 bases from J; bases unmatched to any gene: 6. The CDR3 region is CASSWTGLAGEEQYF. In DNA, the CDR3 is TGTGCCAGCAGTTGGACGGGACTAGCGGGAGAAGAGCAGTACTTC.

The DNA of the CDR3 is TGTGCCAGCAGTTACTCGGACGGGCCGGGGGCTTTCTTT. Its protein is CASSYSDGPGAFF. V is TRBV6-5 and J is TRBJ1-1, with D unclear. The CDR3 has 13 residues. The V gene's germline CDR1 is MNHEY and CDR2 SVGAGI. V was trimmed by 0 bases and J by 11 bases, leaving 13 bases between them.

The gene calls are TRBV30 and TRBJ1-4; weak D call: TRBD1 (5 bases). CDR1 and CDR2 (germline): GTSNPN, SVGIG (reference sequence). Trimming took off 6 bases at V and 5 bases at J, with 13 bases between the two ends. The CDR3 covers 13 residues. The CDR3 loop is CACETVLNEKLFF. CDR3 nucleotide sequence: TGTGCCTGTGAGACAGTCCTCAATGAAAAACTGTTTTTT.

J is TRBJ2-1 and V is TRBV12-3 or TRBV12-4, with unresolved D. V was shortened by 5 bases and J by 5 bases, with 19 bases between the two germline ends. This CDR3 is built from 16 residues. CDR3 nucleotide sequence: TGTGCCAGCAGTAACCGGGCCGTTGAGCGCCACAATGAGCAGTTCTTC. It is translated as CASSNRAVERHNEQFF.

The chain employs TRBV29-1 and TRBJ2-5, with D unresolved. Trimming took off 7 bases at V and 5 bases at J, with 14 bases between the two ends. CDR3 size: 12 residues. The germline V gene encodes CDR1 SQVTM and CDR2 ANQGSEA. CDR3 residues: CSARAAYETQYF. DNA of the CDR3: TGCAGCGCCCGGGCCGCATATGAGACCCAGTACTTC.

This clonotype was seen more than once but under ten times. The gene calls are TRBV7-2 and TRBJ2-7; a weak D match, TRBD2 (5 bases). The germline V and J ends were trimmed by 1 base and 2 bases, with 15 bases remaining between them. CDR1 is SGHTA, CDR2 FQGNSA, per germline. The CDR3 has 16 amino acids. The CDR3 DNA sequence: TGTGCCAGCAGCTTAGTTCTTTCCGGGGTCCCCTACGAGCAGTACTTC. Protein: CASSLVLSGVPYEQYF. Filled out from reference TRBV7-2 and TRBJ2-7, the complete variable domain reads GAGVSQSPSNKVTEKGKDVELRCDPISGHTALYWYRQSLGQGLEFLIYFQGNSAPDKSGLPSDRFSAERTGGSVSTLTIQRTQQEDSAVYLCASSLVLSGVPYEQYFGPGTRLTVT.

V is TRBV25-1 and J is TRBJ2-3, with a tentative D call TRBD1 (5 bases). Trimming stripped 2 bases from V and 7 bases from J, with 16 bases between. The CDR3 consists of 15 residues. Germline V gene sequence: CDR1 MGHDK, CDR2 SYGVNS. This CDR3 reads CASSERSPGSYTQYF. CDR3 DNA sequence: TGTGCCAGCAGTGAACGATCGCCAGGGTCTTATACGCAGTATTTT.